The 3 T cell receptor beta chains presented below share a single source sample, sequenced in a study of blood T cell repertoires in COVID-19 (dated by TCRdb to 2020 to 2022). Library method: the immunoSEQ multiplex PCR assay. Sourced from immuneACCESS, this table was stored by TCRdb with only in-frame sequences that have V and J called. A share of the clones is absent; for the studies checked, an unresolved V gene accounts for under half, and the remainder has no known explanation. For this sample there are 130,000 or so clones; roughly 80% appear just once. The ten largest clones take up over 1.1% of the sample. The specimen sequenced was peripheral blood. The receptors come from a man in his sixties with acute or convalescent COVID-19.

The chain carries TRBV6-5 and TRBJ1-6; weak D call: TRBD1 (6 bases). Germline V gene sequence: CDR1 MNHEY, CDR2 SVGAGI. V lost 6 bases and J 6 bases, leaving 12 bases between the germline ends. The CDR3 totals 14 residues. The CDR3 here is CASSDGTTNSPLHF. The CDR3 bases are TGTGCCAGCAGCGACGGGACAACTAATTCACCCCTCCACTTT.

The rearrangement joins TRBV6-5 to TRBJ2-2, with D unclear. Trimming cost V 6 bases and J 3 bases, with 5 bases left between them. The CDR3 is 12 amino acids. Germline assignment: CDR1 MNHEY and CDR2 SVGAGI. CDR3 residues: CASSLYTGELFF. The CDR3 bases are TGTGCCAGCAGCCTTTACACCGGGGAGCTGTTTTTT.

The rearrangement joins TRBV15 to TRBJ1-2; possible D gene TRBD1, 5 bases. V lost 5 bases and J 3 bases, leaving 19 bases between the germline ends. Looked up from germline, CDR1 is LNHNV and CDR2 is YYDKDF (reference sequence). This CDR3 region has 16 residues. CDR3 region: CATSAIRTGGDYGYTF. For the CDR3, the DNA is TGTGCCACCAGCGCCATCCGGACGGGAGGGGACTATGGCTACACCTTC.